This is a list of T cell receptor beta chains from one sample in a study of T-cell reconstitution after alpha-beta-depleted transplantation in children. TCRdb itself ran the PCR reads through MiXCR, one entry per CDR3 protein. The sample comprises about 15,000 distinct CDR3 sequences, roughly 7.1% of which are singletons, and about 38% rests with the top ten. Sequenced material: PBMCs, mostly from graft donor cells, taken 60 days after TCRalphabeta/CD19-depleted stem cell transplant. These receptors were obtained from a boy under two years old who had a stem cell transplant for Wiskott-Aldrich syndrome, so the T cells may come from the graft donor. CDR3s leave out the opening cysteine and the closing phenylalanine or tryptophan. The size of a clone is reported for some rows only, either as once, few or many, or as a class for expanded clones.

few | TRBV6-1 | ASSGRQGAPLH
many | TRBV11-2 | ASSFSGTGSSYNSPLH
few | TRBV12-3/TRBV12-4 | ASSFSSGRAGELF
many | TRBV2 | ASSAGTGARYGKLF
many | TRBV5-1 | ASSLGYGQGEAGELF
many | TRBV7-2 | ASSLLGTGELF
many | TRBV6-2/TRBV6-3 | ASSLGDRGNTEAF
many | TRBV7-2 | ASSLGSASYNEQF
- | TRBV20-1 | SASLLVLQETQY
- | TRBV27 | ASRGQGFTQPQH
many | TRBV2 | ASNRVFGDEQF
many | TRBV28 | ASTLDRGLSNQPQH
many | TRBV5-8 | ASSLAGGREQY
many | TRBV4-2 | ASSQAEAENTEAF
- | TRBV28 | ASSLTEGMGGQPQH
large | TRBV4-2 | ASSQDLAGIDTQY
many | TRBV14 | ASSRLFPAGGTDTQY